Each of the 2 T cell receptor beta chains below was sequenced from the same sample in a study of blood T cells in healthy people across ages. It was with a sample-barcoded 5' primer and a J-beta primer mix that a second PCR of about 7 to 12 cycles was run. Each CDR3 protein gets one entry after TCRdb re-called the 5' RACE reads with MiXCR. The sample has approximately 1,100,000 distinct CDR3 sequences, 40% to 55% seen once. Input material: blood. Every receptor here comes from a woman aged 55-75 years in good health.

This clonotype showed up just once. The V gene is TRBV5-6, the J gene TRBJ2-7; D ambiguous. The CDR3 sequence is 14 residues long. CDR1 SGHDT and CDR2 YYEEEE come from the germline V gene. Trimming removed 10 bases from V and 0 bases from J, with 17 bases in between. The CDR3: CAGGLSRSSYEQYF. CDR3 coding DNA: TGTGCCGGCGGCTTGAGCCGAAGCTCCTACGAGCAGTACTTC.

This clonotype was detected only once. CDR3 DNA sequence: TGTGCCAGCGGAACCAGGGTGGACACAGATACGCAGTATTTT. It translates to CASGTRVDTDTQYF. This chain uses TRBV6-6 with TRBJ2-3, with TRBD1 as a possible D gene (5 bases). Germline V gene sequence: CDR1 MNHNY, CDR2 SVGAGI (reference sequence). Between the trimmed V and J ends, which lost 8 bases and 2 bases, there was a span of 14 bases. The CDR3 length is 14 residues.